Listed here are 32 T cell receptor beta chains from one sample, sequenced in a study of blood T cell repertoires in COVID-19 (dated by TCRdb to the early 2020s). The library was generated by the immunoSEQ multiplex PCR assay. TCRdb's version of the immuneACCESS table is confined to in-frame rearrangements and falls short of the full clone set. An unresolved V gene accounts for under half of the shortfall where checked; the remainder is of unknown origin. Recorded for this sample are about 68,000 clones; 79% of them occurred a single time. The ten largest account for about 6% of the sample. The material sequenced was peripheral blood. These receptors all stem from a woman aged 55-70 years with acute or convalescent COVID-19.

The chain carries TRBV3-1 (or the pseudogene TRBV3-2) and TRBJ1-4, with D unclear. CDR3 size: 13 residues. CDR1 is LGHDT and CDR2 is YNNKEL in the germline V gene (reference sequence). The V gene lost 5 bases and the J gene lost 8 bases, with 12 bases spanning the gap. The CDR3 protein is CASSFYDGEKLFF. In DNA form, the CDR3 reads TGTGCCAGCAGCTTTTATGACGGGGAAAAACTGTTTTTT.

The V and J genes are TRBV10-3 and TRBJ1-5; a weak D match, TRBD1 (6 bases). V lost 3 bases to trimming and J lost 3 bases, with 9 bases between them. The CDR3 length is 14 residues. Germline V gives CDR1 ENHRY, CDR2 SYGVKD. The CDR3 DNA follows: TGTGCCATCAGTGACCGGGACAACAATCAGCCCCAGCATTTT. Protein sequence: CAISDRDNNQPQHF.

V usage is TRBV7-3 and J usage is TRBJ2-7, with D maybe TRBD2 (5 bases). The V gene's germline CDR1 is SGHTA and CDR2 FQGTGA. Trimming cost V 2 bases and J 4 bases, with 12 bases left between them. This CDR3 is 14 amino acids long. CDR3 region: CASSLDGLAYEQYF. The CDR3 DNA follows: TGTGCCAGCAGCTTAGACGGACTGGCTTACGAGCAGTACTTC.

V usage is TRBV2 and J usage is TRBJ2-2; D is ambiguous. V lost 8 bases to trimming and J lost 6 bases, with 13 bases between them. Per germline, CDR1 SNHLY and CDR2 FYNNEI. The CDR3 is made up of 13 amino acids. The CDR3 nucleotides read TGTGCCAGCGGGCCGACCCCATCCGGGGAGCTGTTTTTT. It is translated as CASGPTPSGELFF.

The V and J genes are TRBV19 and TRBJ1-2; D unclear. The CDR3 is 14 amino acids. Trimming cost V 3 bases and J 3 bases, with 11 bases left between them. Germline V CDR1 and CDR2: LNHDA, SQIVND (reference sequence). In nucleotides, the CDR3 is TGTGCCAGTAGTATTGCTCGGCAGGACTATGGCTACACCTTC. The encoded protein is CASSIARQDYGYTF.

V gene TRBV5-1 combines with J gene TRBJ1-1; TRBD1 might be the D (6 bases). Germline V gives CDR1 SGHRS, CDR2 YFSETQ. Deletions cut 2 bases from V and 1 base from J, with 9 bases between. The CDR3 length is 14 residues. DNA for the CDR3: TGCGCCAGCAGCTTCCGACAGGCGAACACTGAAGCTTTCTTT. It specifies CASSFRQANTEAFF.

The J gene is TRBJ2-2, the V gene TRBV19, with 13 bases identical to TRBD2. Germline lookup yields CDR1 LNHDA and CDR2 SQIVND (reference sequence). There are 16 residues in the CDR3. V dropped 9 bases and J dropped 0; count of bases not matched to a gene: 4. The DNA for the CDR3 is TGTGCCAGCAGACTAGCGGGGGGCACGAACACCGGGGAGCTGTTTTTT. Translating it yields CASRLAGGTNTGELFF.

This sequence joins TRBV5-1 and TRBJ2-7, with TRBD1 matching over 11 bases. The CDR3 runs to 16 residues. V lost 4 bases to trimming and J lost 2 bases; unmatched junction nucleotides: 8. Looked up from germline, CDR1 is SGHRS and CDR2 is YFSETQ. CDR3 nucleotide sequence: TGCGCCAGCAGCCCATTAGGGACAGGGGGTCCCTACGAGCAGTACTTC. This sequence encodes CASSPLGTGGPYEQYF.

The chain combines TRBV6-5 with TRBJ2-7, with 9 bases identical to TRBD1. V dropped 4 bases and J dropped 0; count of bases not matched to a gene: 4. Germline V CDR1 and CDR2: MNHEY, SVGAGI. The CDR3 extends over 15 amino acids. The CDR3 coding sequence is TGTGCCAGCAGTTCCTACAGGGGGCCCTCCTACGAGCAGTACTTC. Translated: CASSSYRGPSYEQYF.

A few counts support this clone. The chain carries TRBV2 and TRBJ1-2; D is ambiguous. V was trimmed by 8 bases and J by 6 bases, leaving 7 bases between them. This CDR3 is 10 amino acids long. Germline V gene lookup returns CDR1 SNHLY and CDR2 FYNNEI. CDR3 region: CASGGNGYTF. Here the CDR3 DNA reads TGTGCCAGCGGAGGGAATGGCTACACCTTC.

The J gene is TRBJ2-5, the V gene TRBV11-2; D is uncertain. Germline-derived CDR1 and CDR2 are SGHAT and FQNNGV. There are 12 residues in the CDR3. The V end lost 5 bases, the J end lost 4 bases, and 8 bases lay between the germline ends. The CDR3 DNA reads TGTGCCAGCAGCCCAAGCGTAGAGACCCAGTACTTC. It codes for CASSPSVETQYF.

The table lists this clone with many counts. V is TRBV7-9 and J is TRBJ1-2; TRBD1 is a possible D gene (6 bases). Germline CDR1 reads SEHNR; CDR2 reads FQNEAQ (reference sequence). V dropped 2 bases and J dropped 2 bases, with 15 bases sitting between them. This CDR3 comprises 16 residues. CDR3 in amino acids: CASSLSQDRRNYGYTF. DNA of the CDR3: TGTGCCAGCAGCTTAAGTCAAGACAGGAGGAACTATGGCTACACCTTC.

This clone turned up a few times. Here the CDR3 DNA reads TGTGCCAGCACCCTGGGGCAGGGGCATGGCTACACCTTC. Its translation is CASTLGQGHGYTF. V and J are TRBV7-3 and TRBJ1-2, with D possibly being TRBD1 (6 bases). Germline V lookup: CDR1 SGHTA, CDR2 FQGTGA. This CDR3 region has 13 residues. The V end was cut by 7 bases, the J end by 6 bases, with 15 bases between.

The CDR3 is CASSPMENRPSSSYNSPLHF. The CDR3, as DNA: TGTGCCAGCTCACCGATGGAAAACAGGCCTTCGAGCTCCTATAATTCACCCCTCCACTTT. The V gene is TRBV18, the J gene TRBJ1-6; D possibly corresponds to TRBD1 (5 bases). The CDR3 is 20 residues long. Trimming took 3 bases from V and 0 from J, leaving 21 bases between them. Germline loops: CDR1 KGHSH, CDR2 LQKENI.

The chain combines TRBV7-2 with TRBJ1-6, with D possibly matching TRBD1 (5 bases). The CDR3 runs 15 residues. CDR1 is SGHTA and CDR2 is FQGNSA in the germline V gene. V shed 1 base and J shed 8 bases, with 12 bases lying between them. The chain's CDR3 is CASSLGQARDSPLHF. The DNA for the CDR3 is TGTGCCAGCAGCTTAGGGCAGGCCAGGGATTCACCCCTCCACTTT.

V usage is TRBV9 and J usage is TRBJ2-7; 9 bases are a match to TRBD2. The CDR3 length is 14 residues. The junction had 6 bases not matched to a gene; V was cut back by 3 bases and J by 5 bases. The germline gives CDR1 SGDLS, CDR2 YYNGEE. DNA for the CDR3: TGTGCCAGCAGCGACCTAGCGGGGTCCCACGAGCAGTACTTC. This translates into CASSDLAGSHEQYF.

This chain links TRBV6-2 or TRBV6-3 with TRBJ2-5; 7 bases are shared with TRBD2. Germline assignment: CDR1 MNHEY and CDR2 SVGEGT. V shed 6 bases, J shed 4 bases, and the junction held 14 bases outside the gene matches. The CDR3 has 16 amino acids. The CDR3 coding sequence is TGTGCCAGCAGCCGGACTAGTGCGGGGCTGGGAGAGACCCAGTACTTC. Encoded protein: CASSRTSAGLGETQYF.

The chain is built from TRBV24-1 and TRBJ2-3, with D possibly matching TRBD2 (5 bases). The germline V gene has CDR1 KGHDR and CDR2 SFDVKD. Trimming left V 7 bases short and J 3 bases short, with 10 bases between. This CDR3 has 13 residues. Written as DNA, the CDR3 is TGTGCCACCAGCCTCCCGGGGACAGATACGCAGTATTTT. Amino acids: CATSLPGTDTQYF.

The V call is TRBV9, the J call TRBJ1-2, with 7 bases fitting TRBD1. The germline CDR1 and CDR2 sequences are SGDLS and YYNGEE. The CDR3 length is 14 residues. Losses at the gene ends were 3 bases for V and 4 bases for J; bases not matched to a gene: 6. The DNA for the CDR3 is TGTGCCAGCAGCGGCACCGGGACAGTCTATGGCTACACCTTC. Its protein is CASSGTGTVYGYTF.

This chain links TRBV5-4 with TRBJ2-7; 7 bases fit TRBD2. Per the germline V gene, CDR1 is SGHNT and CDR2 is YYREEE (reference sequence). V lost 0 bases to trimming and J lost 3 bases; unmatched junction nucleotides: 3. The CDR3 sequence is 14 residues long. The CDR3 nucleotides are TGTGCCAGCAGCTTGGCTAGCGGCCTCTACGAGCAGTACTTC. It specifies CASSLASGLYEQYF.

This clone was seen only a few times. The V call is TRBV6-5, the J call TRBJ2-3; the D gene is possibly TRBD2 (6 bases). Germline CDR1 MNHEY, CDR2 SVGAGI. V lost 2 bases to trimming and J lost 1 base, with 7 bases between them. The CDR3 has 14 amino acids. DNA for the CDR3: TGTGCCAGCAGTTACGGCGGGGGCACAGATACGCAGTATTTT. Translation gives CASSYGGGTDTQYF.

The V gene is TRBV4-2, the J gene TRBJ2-3, with TRBD1 identical over 9 bases. This CDR3 has 20 amino acids. After removal of 4 bases from V and 3 bases from J, the junction contained 20 bases not matched to a gene. The V gene's germline CDR1 is LGHNA and CDR2 YNFKEQ. CDR3 protein: CASSPYIEGQGMMYTDTQYF. CDR3 coding DNA: TGTGCCAGCAGCCCATATATTGAGGGACAGGGAATGATGTATACAGATACGCAGTATTTT.

The CDR3 region is CASSPATGIEQYF. The CDR3, as DNA: TGTGCCAGCTCACCCGCCACAGGGATCGAGCAGTACTTC. This sequence joins TRBV18 and TRBJ2-7; possible D gene TRBD1, 6 bases. The CDR3 extends over 13 amino acids. Trimming pared 3 bases from V and 6 bases from J, leaving 12 bases between. From germline, CDR1 is KGHSH and CDR2 LQKENI.

The CDR3 reads CASSRTLSAYNEQFF. CDR3 in DNA: TGTGCCAGCAGTCGTACCTTGAGCGCCTACAATGAGCAGTTCTTC. The chain recombines TRBV4-2 with TRBJ2-1; D gene uncertain. Trimming shortened V by 6 bases and J by 2 bases, and 14 bases separated the two germline ends. The V gene's germline CDR1 is LGHNA and CDR2 YNFKEQ. The CDR3 consists of 15 residues.

The rearrangement uses TRBV3-1 (or the pseudogene TRBV3-2) and TRBJ1-2; a weak D match, TRBD1 (5 bases). This CDR3 comprises 14 residues. Per germline, CDR1 LGHDT and CDR2 YNNKEL (reference sequence). Trimming took off 5 bases at V and 2 bases at J, with 12 bases between the two ends. The DNA of the CDR3 is TGTGCCAGCAGCGAACTACAGGACAACTATGGCTACACCTTC. This translates into CASSELQDNYGYTF.

This CDR3 reads CASSFIIGGGTDTQYF. CDR3 DNA: TGTGCCAGCAGCTTCATCATTGGGGGGGGCACAGATACGCAGTATTTT. The V gene is TRBV7-2, the J gene TRBJ2-3, with 7 bases identical to TRBD2. The CDR3 loop spans 16 amino acids. From germline, CDR1 is SGHTA and CDR2 FQGNSA. The junction had 7 bases not matched to a gene; V was cut back by 3 bases and J by 1 base.

The V gene is TRBV7-2, the J gene TRBJ2-5; 7 nucleotides align to TRBD2. This CDR3 is 17 amino acids long. Germline loops: CDR1 SGHTA, CDR2 FQGNSA. The V and J ends lost 0 bases and 1 base, in that order; junction bases with no gene match: 8. The CDR3 bases are TGTGCCAGCAGCTTAGCTCCCCCCGGCGGGGGCCAAGAGACCCAGTACTTC. This codes for CASSLAPPGGGQETQYF.

The chain carries TRBV5-1 and TRBJ2-1; 8 positions match TRBD2. The CDR3 length is 14 residues. The germline V gene has CDR1 SGHRS and CDR2 YFSETQ. Trimming removed 6 bases from V and 4 bases from J; junction bases left unmatched: 6. The CDR3 region is CASKYGGDYNEQFF. In DNA form, the CDR3 reads TGCGCCAGCAAGTACGGGGGGGATTACAATGAGCAGTTCTTC.

This chain links TRBV9 with TRBJ2-3; a weak D match, TRBD2 (6 bases). Trimming took off 4 bases at V and 4 bases at J, with 19 bases between the two ends. The germline V gene has CDR1 SGDLS and CDR2 YYNGEE. This CDR3 comprises 16 residues. The CDR3 protein is CASSPETSGGADTQYF. CDR3 nucleotides: TGTGCCAGCAGCCCAGAGACTAGTGGAGGCGCAGATACGCAGTATTTT. The full variable domain, in which reference TRBV9 and TRBJ2-3 provide the parts outside the CDR3, is DSGVTQTPKHLITATGQRVTLRCSPRSGDLSVYWYQQSLDQGLQFLIQYYNGEERAKGNILERFSAQQFPDLHSELNLSSLELGDSALYFCASSPETSGGADTQYFGPGTRLTVL.

The rearrangement joins TRBV25-1 to TRBJ2-2; no clear D gene. Trimming took 2 bases from V and 3 from J, leaving 7 bases between them. In germline, CDR1 is MGHDK, CDR2 SYGVNS. This CDR3 contains 14 residues. The CDR3 reads CASSEGRYTGELFF. The CDR3, as DNA: TGTGCCAGCAGTGAAGGCAGATACACCGGGGAGCTGTTTTTT. Full variable domain (missing parts from reference TRBV25-1 and TRBJ2-2): EADIYQTPRYLVIGTGKKITLECSQTMGHDKMYWYQQDPGMELHLIHYSYGVNSTEKGDLSSESTVSRIRTEHFPLTLESARPSHTSQYLCASSEGRYTGELFFGEGSRLTVL.

This sequence joins TRBV12-3 or TRBV12-4 and TRBJ2-7, with TRBD1 matching over 7 bases. The trim removed 7 bases at V and 5 bases at J, leaving 5 bases unmatched. This CDR3 has 12 amino acids. The CDR3 sequence: CASNNRGNEQYF. CDR3 DNA: TGTGCCAGCAACAACAGGGGAAACGAGCAGTACTTC.

The chain joins TRBV5-4 to TRBJ2-1, with TRBD2 identical over 14 bases. The V gene end was trimmed by 2 bases and the J gene end by 6 bases; junction bases not matched to a gene: 7. The CDR3 sequence is 17 residues long. The V gene's germline CDR1 is SGHNT and CDR2 YYREEE (reference sequence). The CDR3, as DNA: TGTGCCAGCAGCTTTATTATGACTAGCGGGGGGGCCAATGAGCAGTTCTTC. It is translated as CASSFIMTSGGANEQFF.